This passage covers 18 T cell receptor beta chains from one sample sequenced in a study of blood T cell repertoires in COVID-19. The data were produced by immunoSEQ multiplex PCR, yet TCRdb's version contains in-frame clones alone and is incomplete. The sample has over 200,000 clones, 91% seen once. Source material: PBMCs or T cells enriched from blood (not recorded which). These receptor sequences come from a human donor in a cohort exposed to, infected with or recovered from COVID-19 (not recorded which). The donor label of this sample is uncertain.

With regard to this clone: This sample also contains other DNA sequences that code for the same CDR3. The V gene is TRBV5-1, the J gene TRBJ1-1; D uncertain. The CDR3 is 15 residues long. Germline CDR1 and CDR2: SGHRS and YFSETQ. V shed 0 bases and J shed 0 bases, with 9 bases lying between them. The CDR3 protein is CASSLEARLNTEAFF. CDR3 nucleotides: TGCGCCAGCAGCTTGGAGGCCAGGCTGAACACTGAAGCTTTCTTT.

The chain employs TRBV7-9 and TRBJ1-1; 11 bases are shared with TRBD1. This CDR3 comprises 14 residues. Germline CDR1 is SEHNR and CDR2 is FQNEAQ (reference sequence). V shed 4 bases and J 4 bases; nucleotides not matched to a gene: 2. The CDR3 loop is CASSWDRGGTEAFF. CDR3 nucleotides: TGTGCCAGCAGCTGGGACAGGGGGGGCACTGAAGCTTTCTTT. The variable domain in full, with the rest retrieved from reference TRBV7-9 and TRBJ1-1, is DTGVSQNPRHKITKRGQNVTFRCDPISEHNRLYWYRQTLGQGPEFLTYFQNEAQLEKSRLLSDRFSAERPKGSFSTLEIQRTEQGDSAMYLCASSWDRGGTEAFFGQGTRLTVV.

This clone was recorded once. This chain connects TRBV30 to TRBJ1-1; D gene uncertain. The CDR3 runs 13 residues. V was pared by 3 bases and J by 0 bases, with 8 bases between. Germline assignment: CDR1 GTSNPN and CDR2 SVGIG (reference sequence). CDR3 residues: CAWSPSLNTEAFF. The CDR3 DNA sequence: TGTGCCTGGAGCCCCAGTCTGAACACTGAAGCTTTCTTT. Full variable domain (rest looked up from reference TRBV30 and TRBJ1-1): SQTIHQWPATLVQPVGSPLSLECTVEGTSNPNLYWYRQAAGRGLQLLFYSVGIGQISSEVPQNLSASRPQDRQFILSSKKLLLSDSGFYLCAWSPSLNTEAFFGQGTRLTVV.

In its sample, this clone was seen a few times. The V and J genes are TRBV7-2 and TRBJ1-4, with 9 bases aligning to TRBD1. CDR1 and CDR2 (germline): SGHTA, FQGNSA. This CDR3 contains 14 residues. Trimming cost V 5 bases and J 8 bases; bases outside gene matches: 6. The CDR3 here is CASSQTGGWEKLFF. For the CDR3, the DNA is TGTGCCAGCAGCCAAACAGGGGGCTGGGAAAAACTGTTTTTT.

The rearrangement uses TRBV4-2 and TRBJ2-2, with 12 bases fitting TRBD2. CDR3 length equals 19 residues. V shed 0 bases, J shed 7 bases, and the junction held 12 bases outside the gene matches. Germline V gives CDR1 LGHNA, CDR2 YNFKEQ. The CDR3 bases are TGTGCCAGCAGCCAAGAACCACTAGCGGGGGGAATCGGGTACGGGGAGCTGTTTTTT. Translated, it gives CASSQEPLAGGIGYGELFF.

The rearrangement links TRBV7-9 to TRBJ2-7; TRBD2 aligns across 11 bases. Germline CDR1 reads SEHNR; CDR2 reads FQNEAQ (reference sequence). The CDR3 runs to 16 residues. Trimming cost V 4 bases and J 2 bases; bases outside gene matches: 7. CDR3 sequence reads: CASSSSSGGSTYEQYF. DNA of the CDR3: TGTGCCAGCAGCTCATCTAGCGGGGGGTCCACCTACGAGCAGTACTTC.

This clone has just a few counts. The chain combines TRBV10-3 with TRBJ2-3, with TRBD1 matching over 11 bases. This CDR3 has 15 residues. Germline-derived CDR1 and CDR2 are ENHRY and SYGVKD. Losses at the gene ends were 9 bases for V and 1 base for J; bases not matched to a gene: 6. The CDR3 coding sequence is TGTGCCATTACCGCGGACAGGGGGCGCACAGATACGCAGTATTTT. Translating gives CAITADRGRTDTQYF.

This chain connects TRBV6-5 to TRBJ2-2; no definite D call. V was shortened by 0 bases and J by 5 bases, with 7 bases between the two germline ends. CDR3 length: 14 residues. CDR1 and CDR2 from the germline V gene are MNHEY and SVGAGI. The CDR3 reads CASSYSPRTGELFF. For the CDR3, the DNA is TGTGCCAGCAGTTACTCCCCCAGGACCGGGGAGCTGTTTTTT.

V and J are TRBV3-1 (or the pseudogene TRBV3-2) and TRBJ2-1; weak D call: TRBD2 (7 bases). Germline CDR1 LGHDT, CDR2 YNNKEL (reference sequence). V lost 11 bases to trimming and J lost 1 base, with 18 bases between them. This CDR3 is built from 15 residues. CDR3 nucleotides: TGTGCCGCGTCTCTGGCGGGGGCTTCCTACAATGAGCAGTTCTTC. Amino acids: CAASLAGASYNEQFF.

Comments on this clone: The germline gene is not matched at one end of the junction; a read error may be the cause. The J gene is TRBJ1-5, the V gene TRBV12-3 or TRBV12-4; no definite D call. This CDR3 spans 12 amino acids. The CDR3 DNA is TGTGCCACCATGGTTAGCCATCAGCCCCAGCATTTT. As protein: CATMVSHQPQHF.

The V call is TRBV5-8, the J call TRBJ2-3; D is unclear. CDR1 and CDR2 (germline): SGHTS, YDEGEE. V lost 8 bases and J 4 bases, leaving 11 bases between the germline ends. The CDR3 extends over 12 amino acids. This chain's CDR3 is CASGQSPDTQYF. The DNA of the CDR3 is TGTGCCAGTGGGCAAAGCCCAGATACGCAGTATTTT.

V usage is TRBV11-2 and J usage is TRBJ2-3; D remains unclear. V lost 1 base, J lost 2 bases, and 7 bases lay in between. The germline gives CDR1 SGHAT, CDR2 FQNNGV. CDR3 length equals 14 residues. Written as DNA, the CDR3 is TGTGCCAGCAGCTTAGGTTTATACACAGATACGCAGTATTTT. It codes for CASSLGLYTDTQYF.

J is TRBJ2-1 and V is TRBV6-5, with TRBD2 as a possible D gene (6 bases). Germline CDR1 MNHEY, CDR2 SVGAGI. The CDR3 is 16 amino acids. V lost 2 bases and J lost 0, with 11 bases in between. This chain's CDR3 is CASSYTDGSSYNEQFF. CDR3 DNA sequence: TGTGCCAGCAGTTACACGGACGGGAGCTCCTACAATGAGCAGTTCTTC.

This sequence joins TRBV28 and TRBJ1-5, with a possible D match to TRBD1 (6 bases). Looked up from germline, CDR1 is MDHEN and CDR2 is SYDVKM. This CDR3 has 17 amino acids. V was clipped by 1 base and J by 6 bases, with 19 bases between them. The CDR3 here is CASSLSPLRGRSQPQHF. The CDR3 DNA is TGTGCCAGCAGTTTATCCCCCCTCAGGGGTAGGAGTCAGCCCCAGCATTTT.

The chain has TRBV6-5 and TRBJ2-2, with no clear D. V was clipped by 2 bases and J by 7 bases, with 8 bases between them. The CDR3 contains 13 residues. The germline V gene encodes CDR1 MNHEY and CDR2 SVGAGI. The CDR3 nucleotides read TGTGCCAGCAGTTACGCCCTCGGCGGGGAGCTGTTTTTT. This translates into CASSYALGGELFF.

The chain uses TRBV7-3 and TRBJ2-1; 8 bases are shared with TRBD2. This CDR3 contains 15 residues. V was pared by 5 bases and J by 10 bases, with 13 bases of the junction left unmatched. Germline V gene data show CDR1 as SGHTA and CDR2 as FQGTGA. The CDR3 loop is CASSPPGLAGEEQFF. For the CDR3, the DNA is TGTGCCAGCAGCCCGCCAGGACTAGCCGGAGAAGAGCAGTTCTTC.

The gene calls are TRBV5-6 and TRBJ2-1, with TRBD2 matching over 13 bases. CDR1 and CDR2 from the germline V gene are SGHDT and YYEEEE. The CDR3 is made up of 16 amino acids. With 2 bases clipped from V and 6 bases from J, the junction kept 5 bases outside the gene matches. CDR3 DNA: TGTGCCAGCAGCTTACTAGCGGGGGGGCACGGCAATGAGCAGTTCTTC. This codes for CASSLLAGGHGNEQFF.

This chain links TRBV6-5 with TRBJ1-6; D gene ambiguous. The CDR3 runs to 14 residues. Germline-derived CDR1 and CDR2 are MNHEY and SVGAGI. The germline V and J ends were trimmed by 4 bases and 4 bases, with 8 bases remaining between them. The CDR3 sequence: CASSSGGYNSPLHF. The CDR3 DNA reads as TGTGCCAGCAGTTCGGGAGGGTATAATTCACCCCTCCACTTT.